The 29 T cell receptor beta chains given below trace back to one sample, sequenced in a study of glioma-infiltrating T cells. TCR alpha and beta CDR3 regions were amplified from RNA using iRepertoire nested multiplex PCR. TCRdb re-analysed the multiplex PCR reads in MiXCR, keeping a single row per CDR3 protein. The data show approximately 120,000 distinct CDR3 sequences, 20% to 30% seen once. The material sequenced was glioma tissue, nonneoplastic brain tissue, or PBMCs (not recorded which). Receptors were obtained from a human donor with low-grade glioma or glioblastoma, undergoing nonglioma brain surgery, or in good health (not recorded which).

The table lists this clonotype with many counts. An end of the junction does not agree with germline; a read error may underlie this. This rearrangement joins TRBV7-7 to TRBJ1-1; D is undetermined. CDR3 size: 13 residues. CDR1 is SSHAT, CDR2 FNYEAQ, per germline (reference sequence). The CDR3 DNA follows: TGTGCTAGCAGCTGGACTCATGGAACTGAAGCTTTCTTT. It encodes CASSWTHGTEAFF.

This clonotype showed up many times. This chain links TRBV5-1 with TRBJ2-7; D may be TRBD2 (6 bases). The germline V gene encodes CDR1 SGHRS and CDR2 YFSETQ. The CDR3 loop spans 14 amino acids. V gave up 4 bases and J gave up 0 bases, with 11 bases separating them. The CDR3 loop is CASSVSSVSYEQYF. In DNA, the CDR3 is TGCGCCAGCAGCGTCTCTAGCGTCTCCTACGAGCAGTACTTC.

This clonotype was observed at least ten times. The rearrangement joins TRBV7-2 to TRBJ1-2; D is possibly TRBD1 (6 bases). The CDR3 totals 13 residues. Germline-derived CDR1 and CDR2 are SGHTA and FQGNSA. Trimming shortened V by 5 bases and J by 8 bases, and 15 bases separated the two germline ends. The CDR3 DNA reads TGTGCCAGCAGCCCCCCCCACAGGGACGGCTACACCTTC. It is translated as CASSPPHRDGYTF.

On this clonotype: A read error may explain this, as a much larger clone is one base away. The chain carries TRBV19 and TRBJ1-1, with D perhaps TRBD1 (6 bases). V was pared by 6 bases and J by 3 bases, with 20 bases between. Germline-derived CDR1 and CDR2 are LNHDA and SQIVND (reference sequence). This CDR3 spans 16 amino acids. CDR3 region: CASSRRGGPRDTEAFF. In nucleotides, the CDR3 is TGTGCCAGTAGCCGAAGGGGGGGCCCGAGGGACACTGAAGCTTTCTTT.

This clonotype appeared many times. The chain links TRBV6-1 to TRBJ2-3; 10 bases line up with TRBD2. The CDR3 totals 16 residues. Germline CDR1 MNHNS, CDR2 SASEGT. V was pared by 5 bases and J by 5 bases, with 10 bases of the junction left unmatched. The CDR3 is CASSPKLAGNLDTQYF. CDR3 bases: TGTGCCAGCAGTCCGAAACTAGCGGGGAATTTAGATACGCAGTATTTT.

For this clonotype: Being one base from a much bigger clone, this may be a read error. J is TRBJ1-1 and V is TRBV7-3, with D possibly being TRBD1 (6 bases). Germline-derived CDR1 and CDR2 are SGHTA and FQGTGA. The CDR3 loop spans 13 amino acids. The DNA for the CDR3 is TGTGCCAGAAGCTCGGGGGCGCGTACTGAAGCTTTCTTT. Translating it yields CARSSGARTEAFF.

This clonotype was detected ten times or more. The CDR3 nucleotides read TGTGCCAGCAGTTACTCGATCACCTCTGGGGCCAACGTCCTGACTTTC. It codes for CASSYSITSGANVLTF. V gene TRBV6-2 or TRBV6-3 combines with J gene TRBJ2-6, with unresolved D. V dropped 0 bases and J dropped 0 bases, with 6 bases sitting between them. This CDR3 has 16 amino acids. Germline loops: CDR1 MNHEY, CDR2 SVGEGT.

This clonotype was counted at least ten times. This sequence joins TRBV7-2 and TRBJ2-7; D gene unclear. There are 14 residues in the CDR3. Germline V gene lookup returns CDR1 SGHTA and CDR2 FQGNSA. The V and J ends lost 3 bases and 0 bases respectively, with 9 bases between them. CDR3 sequence reads: CASSFTRDSYEQYF. The CDR3 DNA sequence: TGTGCCAGCAGCTTCACCAGAGACTCCTACGAGCAGTACTTC.

This clonotype is deemed medium-sized. V and J are TRBV6-1 and TRBJ2-7; D unresolved. V lost 5 bases and J 4 bases, leaving 6 bases between the germline ends. The CDR3 length is 11 residues. Germline V gene lookup returns CDR1 MNHNS and CDR2 SASEGT. The CDR3 bases are TGTGCCAGCAGTTGGGCTTACGAGCAGTACTTC. This codes for CASSWAYEQYF.

This clonotype was found many times. The J gene is TRBJ2-7, the V gene TRBV4-3, with 7 bases aligning to TRBD2. The CDR3 sequence is 17 residues long. Germline V gene data show CDR1 as LGHNA and CDR2 as YSLEER. V lost 0 bases, J lost 5 bases, and 13 bases stayed unmatched. The CDR3 region is CASSQDLSGGSSDEQYF. CDR3 nucleotides: TGCGCCAGCAGCCAAGATCTCAGTGGCGGGAGTTCGGACGAGCAGTACTTC.

This clonotype occurred many times. V gene TRBV6-2 or TRBV6-3 combines with J gene TRBJ1-2, with no clear D. Germline V lookup: CDR1 MNHEY, CDR2 SVGEGT. V lost 0 bases to trimming and J lost 6 bases, with 8 bases between them. The CDR3 is 13 amino acids. The CDR3 bases are TGTGCCAGCAGTTACTCTTTGAGGAATGGCTACACCTTC. Amino acids: CASSYSLRNGYTF.

This clonotype appeared many times. The J gene is TRBJ2-7, the V gene TRBV18; 10 positions match TRBD1. V trimming: 4 bases; J trimming: 4 bases; junction bases outside the gene matches: 1. Germline V CDR1 and CDR2: KGHSH, LQKENI. CDR3 size: 13 residues. For the CDR3, the DNA is TGTGCCAGCTCACGGACAGGGGGATACGAGCAGTACTTC. Translation gives CASSRTGGYEQYF.

Comments on this clonotype: One end of the junction varies from germline; a read error may be responsible. V usage is TRBV6-5 and J usage is TRBJ2-7; the match to TRBD1 covers 8 bases. The CDR3 totals 14 residues. CDR1 is MNHEY, CDR2 SVGAGI, per germline. CDR3 sequence: CAISLMQGAYEQYF. The CDR3 DNA follows: TGTGCCATCAGTTTAATGCAGGGGGCGTACGAGCAGTACTTC.

This clonotype was seen ten or more times. This sequence joins TRBV19 and TRBJ2-7, with 9 bases aligning to TRBD2. This CDR3 contains 12 residues. V was clipped by 9 bases and J by 2 bases; unmatched bases: 2. Germline assignment: CDR1 LNHDA and CDR2 SQIVND (reference sequence). The CDR3 bases are TGTGCCAGCGCTAGCGGGGCCTACGAGCAGTACTTC. Amino acid sequence: CASASGAYEQYF.

The V gene is TRBV20-1, the J gene TRBJ1-1; D is uncertain. In germline, CDR1 is DFQATT, CDR2 SNEGSKA (reference sequence). V was shortened by 2 bases and J by 2 bases, with 3 bases between the two germline ends. The CDR3 length is 11 residues. Here the CDR3 reads CSARRNTEAFF. The CDR3, as DNA: TGCAGTGCTAGAAGAAACACTGAAGCTTTCTTT.

This clonotype has just a few counts. The chain recombines TRBV2 with TRBJ2-1; perhaps TRBD1 as D (6 bases). The CDR3 sequence is 13 residues long. Germline V gives CDR1 SNHLY, CDR2 FYNNEI. V was cut by 4 bases and J by 10 bases, with 14 bases left in between. CDR3 coding DNA: TGTGCCAGCAGTGGACAGGTGGGTGGCGAGCAGTTCTTC. Protein: CASSGQVGGEQFF.

This clonotype was detected a few times. The chain is built from TRBV30 and TRBJ1-1; D remains unclear. CDR1 and CDR2 (germline): GTSNPN, SVGIG (reference sequence). Trimming cost V 0 bases and J 2 bases, with 7 bases left between them. The CDR3 has 13 amino acids. CDR3 nucleotides: TGTGCCTGGAGTGTATCGGTCAACACTGAAGCTTTCTTT. Translated, it gives CAWSVSVNTEAFF.

Many counts were recorded for this clonotype. DNA of the CDR3: TGCAGTGCTCATGGGACTGTCTACAATGAGCAGTTCTTC. Its protein product is CSAHGTVYNEQFF. The chain employs TRBV20-1 and TRBJ2-1; perhaps TRBD2 as D (6 bases). The germline V gene has CDR1 DFQATT and CDR2 SNEGSKA (reference sequence). V was cut by 5 bases and J by 3 bases, with 11 bases left in between. CDR3 length: 13 amino acids.

This clonotype was counted many times. This rearrangement joins TRBV7-9 to TRBJ1-1; D not resolved. V was cut by 2 bases and J by 0 bases, with 4 bases left in between. CDR3 length: 13 residues. Germline V lookup: CDR1 SEHNR, CDR2 FQNEAQ (reference sequence). In DNA, the CDR3 is TGTGCCAGCAGCTTATTCATGAACACTGAAGCTTTCTTT. Amino acids: CASSLFMNTEAFF.

This clonotype was recorded at least ten times. The chain is built from TRBV7-6 and TRBJ1-2; perhaps TRBD1 as D (6 bases). The CDR3 has 14 residues. V was cut by 6 bases and J by 4 bases, with 15 bases left in between. The germline CDR1 and CDR2 sequences are SGHVS and FNYEAQ. The CDR3 reads CASSPLGDTYGYTF. The CDR3 bases are TGTGCCAGCAGTCCGTTGGGGGACACCTATGGCTACACCTTC.

As for this clonotype: An end of the junction differs from the germline gene, which may be a read error. The chain joins TRBV5-1 to TRBJ2-5, with 8 nucleotides matching TRBD2. The CDR3 is made up of 14 amino acids. Per germline, CDR1 SGHRS and CDR2 YFSETQ. The CDR3 bases are TGCGCCAGCAGCTCCCAGCGGGGGCAAGATACCCAGTACTTC. The encoded protein is CASSSQRGQDTQYF.

The V and J genes are TRBV6-9 and TRBJ1-1, with 11 bases identical to TRBD1. Germline CDR1 and CDR2: MNHGY and SVAAGI. Trimming cost V 4 bases and J 4 bases; bases outside gene matches: 5. The CDR3 has 15 amino acids. The CDR3 region has the DNA TGTGCCAGCAGTTCAGTCGGGACAGGGGGCACTGAAGCTTTCTTT. Translated: CASSSVGTGGTEAFF.

This clonotype showed up many times. This chain uses TRBV5-1 with TRBJ1-1, with D maybe TRBD1 (6 bases). Germline V gives CDR1 SGHRS, CDR2 YFSETQ. V dropped 5 bases and J dropped 1 base, with 18 bases sitting between them. CDR3 size: 16 residues. The CDR3 loop is CASRPSTGTPNTEAFF. The CDR3 DNA reads TGCGCCAGCAGACCCTCAACCGGGACACCGAACACTGAAGCTTTCTTT. Variable domain in full (rest from reference TRBV5-1 and TRBJ1-1): KAGVTQTPRYLIKTRGQQVTLSCSPISGHRSVSWYQQTPGQGLQFLFEYFSETQRNKGNFPGRFSGRQFSNSRSEMNVSTLELGDSALYLCASRPSTGTPNTEAFFGQGTRLTVV.

This clonotype was recorded at least ten times. The CDR3 nucleotides read TGTGCCAGCAGTTACAGCCTAGCGGCTATGGAGGGGACCCAGTACTTC. Its translation: CASSYSLAAMEGTQYF. The rearrangement links TRBV6-2 or TRBV6-3 to TRBJ2-5, with 7 nucleotides matching TRBD2. In germline, CDR1 is MNHEY, CDR2 SVGEGT. The CDR3 runs 16 residues. The J segment lost 7 bases and the V segment lost 2 bases, leaving 13 bases of the junction unmatched.

A few counts support this clonotype. This chain joins TRBV13 and TRBJ2-2; D tentatively fits TRBD1 or TRBD2 (5 bases each). The CDR3 spans 14 residues. V was shortened by 4 bases and J by 8 bases, with 14 bases between the two germline ends. CDR1 and CDR2 from the germline V gene are PRHDT and FYEKMQ (reference sequence). CDR3 coding DNA: TGTGCCAGCAGCTGGGGACCCCTCAGAGGGGAGCTGTTTTTT. Protein: CASSWGPLRGELFF.

This clonotype showed up many times. The chain recombines TRBV2 with TRBJ1-1, with D perhaps TRBD1 (5 bases). V lost 6 bases and J 2 bases, leaving 13 bases between the germline ends. The germline CDR1 and CDR2 sequences are SNHLY and FYNNEI. The CDR3 covers 14 residues. Written as DNA, the CDR3 is TGTGCCAGCAGCGGGGACTACCTAAACACTGAAGCTTTCTTT. Translating it yields CASSGDYLNTEAFF.

This clonotype was picked up many times. The J gene is TRBJ1-5, the V gene TRBV28, with a tentative D call TRBD1 (5 bases). The CDR3 has 14 residues. Germline loops: CDR1 MDHEN, CDR2 SYDVKM. Trimming removed 5 bases at V and 7 bases at J, with 15 bases between. The DNA for the CDR3 is TGTGCCAGCAGTCCAGGGATTCCGGGACAGCCCCAGCATTTT. Translated: CASSPGIPGQPQHF.

Comments on this clonotype: This may stem from a read error, because a much larger clone lies one nucleotide away. The chain couples TRBV4-1 to TRBJ2-1; no definite D call. Germline CDR1 and CDR2: MGHRA and YSYEKL. This CDR3 is built from 14 residues. The CDR3 sequence: CANSPRAQYNEQFF. CDR3 nucleotides: TGCGCCAACAGCCCAAGGGCTCAATACAATGAGCAGTTCTTC.

This clonotype appeared a single time. No conserved phenylalanine or tryptophan is present at the end of the CDR3, so a read error is the likely explanation. This chain joins TRBV6-1 and TRBJ2-7, with a possible D match to TRBD2 (5 bases). The CDR3 covers 11 residues. The germline V gene encodes CDR1 MNHNS and CDR2 SASEGT. V lost 6 bases, J lost 6 bases, and 9 bases lay in between. The CDR3 region is CASRTTGEQYS. CDR3 bases: TGTGCCAGCAGGACTACGGGCGAGCAGTACTCC.